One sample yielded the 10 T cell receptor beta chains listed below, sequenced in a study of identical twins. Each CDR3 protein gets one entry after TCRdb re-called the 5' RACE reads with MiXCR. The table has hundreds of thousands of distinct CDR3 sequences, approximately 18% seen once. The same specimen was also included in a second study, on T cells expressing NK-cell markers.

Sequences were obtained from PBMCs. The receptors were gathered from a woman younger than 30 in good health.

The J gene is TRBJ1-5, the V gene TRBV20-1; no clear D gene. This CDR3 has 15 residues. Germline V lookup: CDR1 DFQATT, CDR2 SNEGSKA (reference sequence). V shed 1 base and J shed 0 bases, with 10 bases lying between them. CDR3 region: CSARGVGHSNQPQHF. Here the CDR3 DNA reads TGCAGTGCTAGAGGCGTCGGCCATAGCAATCAGCCCCAGCATTTT.

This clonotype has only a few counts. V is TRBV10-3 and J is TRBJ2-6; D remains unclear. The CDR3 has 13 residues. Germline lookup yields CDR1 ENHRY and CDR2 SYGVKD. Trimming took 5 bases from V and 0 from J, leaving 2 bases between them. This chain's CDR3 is CAISSSGANVLTF. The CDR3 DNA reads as TGTGCCATCAGTAGCTCTGGGGCCAACGTCCTGACTTTC.

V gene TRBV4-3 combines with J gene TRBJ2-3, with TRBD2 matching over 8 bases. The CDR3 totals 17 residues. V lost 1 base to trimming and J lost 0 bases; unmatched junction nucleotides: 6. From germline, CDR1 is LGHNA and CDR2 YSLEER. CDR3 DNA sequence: TGCGCCAGCAGCCAAGTAGAGGCTAGCGGGAGCACAGATACGCAGTATTTT. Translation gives CASSQVEASGSTDTQYF.

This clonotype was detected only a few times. The CDR3, as DNA: TGCAGTGCTATGGGAGTGGGAATCGGGTACAATGAGCAGTTCTTC. As protein: CSAMGVGIGYNEQFF. The chain recombines TRBV20-1 with TRBJ2-1; perhaps TRBD2 as D (5 bases). The germline CDR1 and CDR2 sequences are DFQATT and SNEGSKA (reference sequence). V lost 4 bases, J lost 4 bases, and 17 bases lay in between. There are 15 residues in the CDR3.

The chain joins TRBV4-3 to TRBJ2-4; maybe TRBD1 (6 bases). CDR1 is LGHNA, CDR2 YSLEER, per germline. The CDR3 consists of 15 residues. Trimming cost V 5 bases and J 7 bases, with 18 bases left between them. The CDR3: CASSIRQETGNIQYF. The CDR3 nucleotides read TGCGCCAGCAGCATACGACAGGAGACGGGGAACATTCAGTACTTC.

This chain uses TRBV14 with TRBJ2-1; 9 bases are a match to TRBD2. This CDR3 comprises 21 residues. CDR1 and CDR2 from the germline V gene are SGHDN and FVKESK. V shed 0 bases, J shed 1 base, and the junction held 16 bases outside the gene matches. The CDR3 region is CASSQDFPGLAGFLSYNEQFF. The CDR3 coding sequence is TGTGCCAGCAGCCAAGACTTTCCTGGGCTAGCGGGATTTCTGTCCTACAATGAGCAGTTCTTC.

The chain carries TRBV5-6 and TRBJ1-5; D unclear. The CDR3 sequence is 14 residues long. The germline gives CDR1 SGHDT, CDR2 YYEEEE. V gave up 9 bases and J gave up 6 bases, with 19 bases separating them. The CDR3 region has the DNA TGTGCCATGGGCCCCGGGCTCCTCTGTCAGCCCCAGCATTTT. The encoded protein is CAMGPGLLCQPQHF.

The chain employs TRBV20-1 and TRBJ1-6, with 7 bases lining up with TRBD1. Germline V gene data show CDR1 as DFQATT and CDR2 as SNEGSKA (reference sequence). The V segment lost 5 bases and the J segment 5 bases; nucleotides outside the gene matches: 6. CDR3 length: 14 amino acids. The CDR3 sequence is CSARQGPDNSPLHF. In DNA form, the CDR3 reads TGCAGTGCTCGACAGGGTCCCGATAATTCACCCCTCCACTTT.

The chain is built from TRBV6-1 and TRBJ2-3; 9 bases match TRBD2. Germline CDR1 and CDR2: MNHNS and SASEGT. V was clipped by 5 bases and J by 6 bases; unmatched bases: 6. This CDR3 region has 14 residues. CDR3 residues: CASSNRGGADTQYF. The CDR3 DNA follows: TGTGCCAGCAGTAACCGCGGGGGGGCGGATACGCAGTATTTT.

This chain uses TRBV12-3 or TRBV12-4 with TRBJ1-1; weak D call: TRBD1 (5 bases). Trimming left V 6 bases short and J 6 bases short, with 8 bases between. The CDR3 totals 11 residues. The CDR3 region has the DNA TGTGCCAGCAGGGGACCCTCTGAAGCTTTCTTT. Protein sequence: CASRGPSEAFF.